The 21 T cell receptor beta chains in this list originate from one sample, sequenced in a study of vaccination effects on CD4 cells after COVID-19. For these receptors, no antigen is known. Method: immunoSEQ multiplex PCR; TCRdb's copy keeps in-frame clones and lacks some. The table lists about 74,000 clones, 77% of them singletons. It was after 10 days of culture that CD4+ T cells were isolated. Source: CD4+ T cells from PBMCs cultured without peptide, taken before COVID-19 vaccination. The source is a human donor who received a COVID-19 vaccine.

The chain joins TRBV7-2 to TRBJ2-2; D remains ambiguous. This CDR3 has 14 amino acids. V gave up 9 bases and J gave up 5 bases, with 16 bases separating them. CDR1 is SGHTA and CDR2 is FQGNSA in the germline V gene. The CDR3 DNA follows: TGTGCCAGTAACCCTCGTATGGGAACCGGGGAGCTGTTTTTT. Translating gives CASNPRMGTGELFF.

The rearrangement links TRBV7-2 to TRBJ2-3; the match to TRBD2 covers 8 bases. Unmatched junction bases numbered 10, after V lost 5 bases and J lost 6 bases. CDR3 size: 15 residues. Per germline, CDR1 SGHTA and CDR2 FQGNSA. CDR3 residues: CASSLSDSGVDTQYF. CDR3 DNA sequence: TGTGCCAGCAGCCTATCTGATAGCGGGGTGGATACGCAGTATTTT. Filled out from reference TRBV7-2 and TRBJ2-3, the complete variable domain reads GAGVSQSPSNKVTEKGKDVELRCDPISGHTALYWYRQSLGQGLEFLIYFQGNSAPDKSGLPSDRFSAERTGGSVSTLTIQRTQQEDSAVYLCASSLSDSGVDTQYFGPGTRLTVL.

The gene calls are TRBV21-1 and TRBJ2-7; the table names TRBD2, a call not compared with the DNA. TRBV21-1 is listed as a pseudogene. The CDR3 is 17 amino acids. CDR3 DNA: TGTGCCAGCAGTAAAAGGGACCTAGCGGGGGCCTCATACGAGCAGTACGTC. Protein sequence: CASSKRDLAGASYEQYV.

The chain combines TRBV28 with TRBJ2-1; 7 nucleotides agree with TRBD2. V shed 6 bases, J shed 7 bases, and the junction held 3 bases outside the gene matches. The CDR3 sequence is 12 residues long. Germline V gene data show CDR1 as MDHEN and CDR2 as SYDVKM. CDR3 loop: CASRGGVNEQFF. The CDR3 DNA is TGTGCCAGCAGGGGGGGGGTAAATGAGCAGTTCTTC. Drawing the rest from reference TRBV28 and TRBJ2-1, the complete variable domain is DVKVTQSSRYLVKRTGEKVFLECVQDMDHENMFWYRQDPGLGLRLIYFSYDVKMKEKGDIPEGYSVSREKKERFSLILESASTNQTSMYLCASRGGVNEQFFGPGTRLTVL.

The sample holds one count of this clone. The chain employs TRBV30 and TRBJ1-5; tentatively, D is TRBD1 (6 bases). CDR1 and CDR2 from the germline V gene are GTSNPN and SVGIG (reference sequence). There are 16 residues in the CDR3. Trimming left V 2 bases short and J 0 bases short, with 14 bases between. The CDR3 DNA follows: TGTGCCTGGAGTAGGGCAGGGGACTATAGCAATCAGCCCCAGCATTTT. As protein: CAWSRAGDYSNQPQHF.

The rearrangement uses TRBV5-1 and TRBJ2-3; D perhaps matches TRBD1 (6 bases). Germline V gives CDR1 SGHRS, CDR2 YFSETQ. Trimming removed 0 bases from V and 1 base from J, with 15 bases in between. The CDR3 has 17 residues. The CDR3 is CASSLARSGVGTDTQYF. In DNA, the CDR3 is TGCGCCAGCAGCTTGGCGAGGTCAGGGGTGGGCACAGATACGCAGTATTTT.

This rearrangement joins TRBV9 to TRBJ1-1, with TRBD1 matching 12 bases. V gave up 0 bases and J gave up 4 bases; unmatched junction bases: 7. The CDR3 length is 17 residues. CDR1 SGDLS and CDR2 YYNGEE come from the germline V gene. The CDR3 DNA is TGTGCCAGCAGCGTAGCTGGGGACAGGGGGCTTGGCACTGAAGCTTTCTTT. It translates to CASSVAGDRGLGTEAFF.

This clone was recorded once. This chain joins TRBV5-1 and TRBJ2-2, with D perhaps TRBD1 (6 bases). Germline V gene lookup returns CDR1 SGHRS and CDR2 YFSETQ. CDR3 length: 15 amino acids. V lost 2 bases and J lost 4, with 12 bases in between. In nucleotides, the CDR3 is TGCGCCAGCAGCTTCTTCGCAGGGGCCACCGGGGAGCTGTTTTTT. Protein sequence: CASSFFAGATGELFF.

The V call is TRBV18, the J call TRBJ2-3; perhaps TRBD2 as D (6 bases). Germline-derived CDR1 and CDR2 are KGHSH and LQKENI. The CDR3 has 12 amino acids. The V end was cut by 3 bases, the J end by 6 bases, with 7 bases between. The CDR3 region is CASSPGGDTQYF. The CDR3 DNA sequence: TGTGCCAGCTCACCTGGAGGGGATACGCAGTATTTT.

This chain links TRBV27 with TRBJ1-2; D gene unclear. CDR1 and CDR2 (germline): MNHEY, SMNVEV (reference sequence). The CDR3 runs to 16 residues. The germline V and J ends were trimmed by 6 bases and 1 base, with 18 bases remaining between them. This CDR3 reads CASSPRASTNNYGYTF. The CDR3 bases are TGTGCCAGCAGCCCAAGAGCCAGCACCAATAACTATGGCTACACCTTC.

The chain employs TRBV18 and TRBJ2-3; 7 nucleotides align to TRBD1. The V and J ends lost 4 bases and 2 bases, in that order; junction bases with no gene match: 9. The CDR3 spans 16 residues. CDR1 is KGHSH and CDR2 is LQKENI in the germline V gene. The CDR3 here is CASSLDRDSVTDTQYF. Written as DNA, the CDR3 is TGTGCCAGCTCACTGGACCGGGACAGTGTCACAGATACGCAGTATTTT.

As DNA, the CDR3 is TGTGCCACTAAAAGATGGGACAGGGACTATGGCTACACCTTC. Translated: CATKRWDRDYGYTF. The V gene is TRBV19, the J gene TRBJ1-2; TRBD1 matches 9 bases. Germline lookup yields CDR1 LNHDA and CDR2 SQIVND (reference sequence). With V trimmed by 10 bases and J by 3 bases, 9 bases remained unmatched. The CDR3 extends over 14 amino acids.

The chain has TRBV3-1 (or the pseudogene TRBV3-2) and TRBJ2-2, with D uncertain. From germline, CDR1 is LGHDT and CDR2 YNNKEL (reference sequence). V was clipped by 8 bases and J by 0 bases, with 10 bases between them. The CDR3 is 14 amino acids. Here the CDR3 reads CASRSLSNTGELFF. In DNA, the CDR3 is TGTGCCAGCCGATCTCTATCGAACACCGGGGAGCTGTTTTTT.

This clone was found once. The chain employs TRBV19 and TRBJ2-2; D gene unclear. The CDR3 runs 14 residues. The germline V gene encodes CDR1 LNHDA and CDR2 SQIVND (reference sequence). The V end lost 4 bases, the J end lost 0 bases, and 6 bases lay between the germline ends. As DNA, the CDR3 is TGTGCCAGTAGTAGAGATCCGAACACCGGGGAGCTGTTTTTT. It encodes CASSRDPNTGELFF.

The chain uses TRBV11-3 and TRBJ1-5; D remains ambiguous. The CDR3 has 14 residues. Germline V CDR1 and CDR2: SGHNT, YENEEA. V was cut by 2 bases and J by 3 bases, with 8 bases left in between. CDR3 coding DNA: TGTGCCAGCAGCTTACAGCAGCACAATCAGCCCCAGCATTTT. This translates into CASSLQQHNQPQHF. Full variable domain (outside the CDR3, taken from reference TRBV11-3 and TRBJ1-5): EAGVVQSPRYKIIEKKQPVAFWCNPISGHNTLYWYLQNLGQGPELLIRYENEEAVDDSQLPKDRFSAERLKGVDSTLKIQPAELGDSAVYLCASSLQQHNQPQHFGDGTRLSIL.

This chain's CDR3 is CASSPRDPSIGELFF. The CDR3 DNA sequence: TGTGCCAGCTCACCCCGGGACCCTAGCATTGGGGAGCTGTTTTTT. The J gene is TRBJ2-2, the V gene TRBV18; D is tentatively TRBD1 or TRBD2 (5 bases each). Deletions cut 3 bases from V and 8 bases from J, with 16 bases between. Germline values: CDR1 KGHSH, CDR2 LQKENI. The CDR3 is made up of 15 amino acids.

The chain is built from TRBV18 and TRBJ2-2; D uncertain. This CDR3 has 14 residues. Trimming pared 0 bases from V and 0 bases from J, leaving 2 bases between. CDR1 is KGHSH and CDR2 is LQKENI in the germline V gene. CDR3 in amino acids: CASSPPSNTGELFF. Written as DNA, the CDR3 is TGTGCCAGCTCACCACCGTCGAACACCGGGGAGCTGTTTTTT.

The V gene is TRBV11-2, the J gene TRBJ2-3; unclear D gene. Trimming pared 0 bases from V and 1 base from J, leaving 8 bases between. The V gene's germline CDR1 is SGHAT and CDR2 FQNNGV. This CDR3 spans 15 amino acids. The CDR3 region is CASSLDLGGTDTQYF. The CDR3 DNA reads as TGTGCCAGCAGCTTAGATCTGGGCGGCACAGATACGCAGTATTTT.

The CDR3 sequence: CASSPVSETQYF. CDR3 coding DNA: TGTGCCAGCTCACCGGTGTCCGAGACCCAGTACTTC. The chain carries TRBV18 and TRBJ2-5, with D unclear. Germline assignment: CDR1 KGHSH and CDR2 LQKENI. The V end lost 3 bases, the J end lost 5 bases, and 7 bases lay between the germline ends. The CDR3 extends over 12 amino acids.

V gene TRBV7-9 combines with J gene TRBJ2-5, with TRBD2 matching over 7 bases. Trimming cost V 2 bases and J 3 bases; bases outside gene matches: 18. CDR3 length: 19 residues. CDR1 and CDR2 (germline): SEHNR, FQNEAQ (reference sequence). The CDR3 DNA sequence: TGTGCCAGCAGCTTACATGTGGGGGGGAGGGTTTCGGGGGAAGAGACCCAGTACTTC. Translating it yields CASSLHVGGRVSGEETQYF.

The V call is TRBV15, the J call TRBJ1-5; D gene unclear. CDR1 LNHNV and CDR2 YYDKDF come from the germline V gene (reference sequence). Trimming took off 5 bases at V and 4 bases at J, with 6 bases between the two ends. This CDR3 has 12 residues. CDR3 sequence (DNA): TGTGCCACCAGCGAATTGAATCAGCCCCAGCATTTT. The encoded protein is CATSELNQPQHF.